Below are 21 T cell receptor beta chains sequenced from a single sample in a study of Tregs in tolerant kidney transplant recipients. Profiled with immunoSEQ multiplex PCR; TCRdb holds only in-frame clones, not every one. Here the sample table reports 45,000 to 55,000 clones. The source was CD4+ T cells from blood, collected before the transplant. The receptor source for this set is a human donor who received a combined kidney and bone marrow transplant.

As concerns this clone: The read gets to within 3 residues of the CDR3 end, and the germline J gene fills in the rest. The rearrangement links TRBV5-1 to TRBJ1-1, with TRBD1 identical over 11 bases. CDR3 size: 16 residues. With V trimmed by 4 bases and J by 1 base, 6 bases remained unmatched. Per germline, CDR1 SGHRS and CDR2 YFSETQ. This CDR3 reads CASSRGQGAPNTEAFF. The sequenced part of the CDR3 DNA is TGCGCCAGCAGCCGCGGACAGGGGGCTCCGAACACTGAA.

The CDR3 loop is CASSMGTVETQYF. The covered CDR3 bases are TGTGCCAGTAGTATGGGGACTGTGGAGACC. This chain links TRBV19 with TRBJ2-5; perhaps TRBD2 as D (6 bases). Read sequence stops 3 residues before the CDR3 end, and the germline J gene provides the missing end. Trimming removed 3 bases at V and 5 bases at J, with 10 bases between. The germline V gene has CDR1 LNHDA and CDR2 SQIVND (reference sequence). CDR3 length equals 13 residues.

A remark on this clone: The read gets to within 3 residues of the CDR3 end, and the germline J gene fills in the rest. The rearrangement uses TRBV29-1 and TRBJ2-4, with D perhaps TRBD2 (6 bases). The CDR3 consists of 13 residues. Germline CDR1 SQVTM, CDR2 ANQGSEA. V was pared by 7 bases and J by 7 bases, with 17 bases between. CDR3 protein: CSGGAGARNIQYF. Partial CDR3 DNA: TGCAGCGGGGGAGCGGGCGCTAGGAACATT.

Of note for this clone: The CDR3 is cut off 3 residues early in the read; its end comes from the germline J gene. The chain links TRBV2 to TRBJ2-3, with a weak D call TRBD1 (5 bases). CDR1 SNHLY and CDR2 FYNNEI come from the germline V gene. The CDR3 totals 14 residues. The germline V and J ends were trimmed by 1 base and 5 bases, with 10 bases remaining between them. The CDR3 bases that were read are TGTGCCAGCAGTGAAGTTGGGGCCGTAGATACG. Its protein is CASSEVGAVDT. The whole CDR3 sequence reads CASSEVGAVDTQYF.

In the case of this clone: The CDR3 end is not reached by the read, which stops 3 residues before it; the germline J gene fills it in. The chain links TRBV7-2 to TRBJ1-1, with unresolved D. V gave up 5 bases and J gave up 1 base, with 14 bases separating them. This CDR3 contains 15 residues. Germline-derived CDR1 and CDR2 are SGHTA and FQGNSA. CDR3 bases read: TGTGCCAGCAGCCCCTCCGTGAGAGGGAACACTGAA. Translated: CASSPSVRGNTE. The complete CDR3 sequence is CASSPSVRGNTEAFF.

With respect to this clone: With the read ending 3 residues before the CDR3 end, the germline J gene is used to fill in that end. The chain carries TRBV5-1 and TRBJ2-7, with unresolved D. V lost 1 base to trimming and J lost 3 bases, with 8 bases between them. CDR1 and CDR2 (germline): SGHRS, YFSETQ. This CDR3 has 13 amino acids. The CDR3 protein is CASSLFSVYEQYF. The part of the CDR3 DNA that was read is TGCGCCAGCAGCTTGTTTTCAGTCTACGAG.

In the case of this clone: The read terminates 3 residues before the CDR3 end, so the remaining end is supplied by the germline J gene. The rearrangement joins TRBV7-2 to TRBJ2-7; D possibly corresponds to TRBD1 (5 bases). CDR3 length: 18 amino acids. V lost 0 bases, J lost 2 bases, and 20 bases lay in between. Germline V gives CDR1 SGHTA, CDR2 FQGNSA. Incomplete CDR3 DNA: TGTGCCAGCAGCTTAGCCGTGGACGCCTCCGTCAGGGCCTACGAG. Encoded protein: CASSLAVDASVRAYE. The full CDR3 protein reads CASSLAVDASVRAYEQYF.

Worth noting for this clone: The read finishes 3 residues shy of the CDR3 end, and the germline J gene is used to complete it. V is TRBV20-1 and J is TRBJ2-1; TRBD2 matches at 8 bases. After removal of 6 bases from V and 9 bases from J, the junction contained 16 bases not matched to a gene. Germline-derived CDR1 and CDR2 are DFQATT and SNEGSKA (reference sequence). The CDR3 consists of 15 residues. This CDR3 reads CSAGGSGMGGREQFF. CDR3 DNA (partial): TGCAGTGCGGGGGGTAGCGGGATGGGGGGTCGTGAG.

Turning to this clone: The read falls 3 residues short of the CDR3 end, and the missing part is taken from the germline J gene. This rearrangement joins TRBV5-1 to TRBJ2-7, with 9 bases aligning to TRBD2. This CDR3 contains 15 residues. J was trimmed by 3 bases and V by 4 bases; bases with no gene match: 8. Germline V CDR1 and CDR2: SGHRS, YFSETQ. The sequenced CDR3 bases are TGCGCCAGCAGCCCTTCCTCTAGCGGGGTCTACGAG. This codes for CASSPSSSGVYE. The CDR3, in full, reads CASSPSSSGVYEQYF. The full variable domain, rest sourced from reference TRBV5-1 and TRBJ2-7, is KAGVTQTPRYLIKTRGQQVTLSCSPISGHRSVSWYQQTPGQGLQFLFEYFSETQRNKGNFPGRFSGRQFSNSRSEMNVSTLELGDSALYLCASSPSSSGVYEQYFGPGTRLTVT.

In regard to this clone: The read ends 3 residues before the CDR3 terminus; that terminus is restored from the germline J gene. The V gene is TRBV7-9, the J gene TRBJ2-3; 11 nucleotides match TRBD2. V dropped 3 bases and J dropped 5; count of bases not matched to a gene: 1. The germline gives CDR1 SEHNR, CDR2 FQNEAQ (reference sequence). The CDR3 is 14 residues long. CDR3: CASSFGLAGDTQYF. Partial CDR3 DNA: TGTGCCAGCAGCTTCGGACTAGCGGGAGATACG.

A note on this clone: The read is 3 residues too short to cover the CDR3 end, so that end is filled in from the germline J gene. The V and J genes are TRBV2 and TRBJ1-1; weak D call: TRBD1 (5 bases). Per the germline V gene, CDR1 is SNHLY and CDR2 is FYNNEI. The CDR3 runs 13 residues. V was trimmed by 8 bases and J by 1 base, leaving 11 bases between them. CDR3 sequence reads: CASPRERNTEAFF. The sequenced part of the CDR3 DNA is TGTGCCAGCCCCAGGGAGAGGAACACTGAA.

Concerning this clone: The read comes to an end 3 residues before the CDR3 does, leaving the germline J gene to fill in the end. The chain carries TRBV7-8 and TRBJ2-1; TRBD2 matches at 9 bases. Germline V CDR1 and CDR2: SGHVS, FQNEAQ. This CDR3 comprises 15 residues. V lost 7 bases, J lost 4 bases, and 8 bases stayed unmatched. CDR3 DNA (partial): TGTGCCAGCAATCTCTTAGCGGGAGAGTACAATGAG. This codes for CASNLLAGEYNE. The complete CDR3 reads CASNLLAGEYNEQFF.

Concerning this clone: The read stops 3 residues short of the end of the CDR3; the missing end is completed from the germline J gene. This rearrangement joins TRBV20-1 to TRBJ2-5; possibly TRBD1 for D (6 bases). V lost 0 bases and J 5 bases, leaving 13 bases between the germline ends. Germline V lookup: CDR1 DFQATT, CDR2 SNEGSKA (reference sequence). CDR3 length equals 14 residues. Partial CDR3 DNA: TGCAGTGCTAGAGATCCAGGGGTTGGGGAGACC. This gives the protein CSARDPGVGET. The full CDR3 is CSARDPGVGETQYF.

Concerning this clone itself: From the germline J gene comes the end of the CDR3, since the read stops 3 residues before it. The chain carries TRBV19 and TRBJ2-2; weak D call: TRBD2 (5 bases). Germline CDR1 is LNHDA and CDR2 is SQIVND (reference sequence). This CDR3 has 14 residues. The germline V and J ends were trimmed by 9 bases and 1 base, with 12 bases remaining between them. Here the CDR3 reads CASRGPLNTGELFF. The CDR3 bases that were read are TGTGCCAGCCGCGGGCCACTGAACACCGGGGAG.

Concerning this clone: Read sequence stops 3 residues before the CDR3 end, and the germline J gene provides the missing end. The genes are TRBV20-1 and TRBJ1-5; TRBD1 matches at 9 bases. The junction had 10 bases not matched to a gene; V was cut back by 3 bases and J by 4 bases. The germline CDR1 and CDR2 sequences are DFQATT and SNEGSKA (reference sequence). The CDR3 has 16 amino acids. CDR3 DNA (partial): TGCAGTGCTAGGGAAGGACAGGGGTTATGGAATCAGCCC. Translation gives CSAREGQGLWNQP. The whole CDR3 sequence is CSAREGQGLWNQPQHF.

Regarding this clone: The CDR3 is cut off 3 residues early in the read; its end comes from the germline J gene. This sequence joins TRBV30 and TRBJ1-6; D is ambiguous. Germline V gene lookup returns CDR1 GTSNPN and CDR2 SVGIG (reference sequence). This CDR3 is built from 15 residues. V lost 3 bases and J lost 4, with 13 bases in between. The CDR3 DNA, read in part, is TGTGCCTGGAGCGTTATCGACATTTATAATTCACCC. Its protein product is CAWSVIDIYNSP. Given in full, the CDR3 is CAWSVIDIYNSPLHF.

CDR3 loop: CASSLGLEGHNEQFF. The CDR3 bases that were read are TGCGCCAGCAGCCTCGGACTAGAGGGCCACAATGAG. J is TRBJ2-1 and V is TRBV10-1; 7 bases map to TRBD2. The read ends 3 residues early relative to the CDR3; the germline J gene fills the gap. The CDR3 has 15 residues. Germline values: CDR1 WNHNN, CDR2 SYGVQD (reference sequence). The J segment lost 5 bases and the V segment lost 6 bases, leaving 10 bases of the junction unmatched.

Comment on this clone: The CDR3 is cut off 3 residues early in the read; its end comes from the germline J gene. The chain combines TRBV7-8 with TRBJ2-7; D perhaps matches TRBD1 (6 bases). This CDR3 has 12 amino acids. Germline lookup yields CDR1 SGHVS and CDR2 FQNEAQ. Trimming stripped 6 bases from V and 3 bases from J, with 9 bases between. The CDR3 protein is CASRLDSYEQYF. CDR3 DNA (partial): TGTGCCAGCAGACTGGACAGCTACGAG.

A note on this clone: The CDR3 end falls 3 residues outside the read, so it is completed with the germline J gene. V gene TRBV2 combines with J gene TRBJ2-1; 7 nucleotides match TRBD1. From germline, CDR1 is SNHLY and CDR2 FYNNEI. Trimming cost V 7 bases and J 4 bases; bases outside gene matches: 4. The CDR3 contains 13 residues. The sequenced part of the CDR3 DNA is TGTGCCAGCACCGGGACAGTTTACAATGAG. Its translation: CASTGTVYNE. The entire CDR3 sequence reads CASTGTVYNEQFF.

Turning to this clone: The read halts 3 residues ahead of the CDR3 end, with the missing end drawn from the germline J gene. The chain couples TRBV5-1 to TRBJ2-3; 9 bases are shared with TRBD1. CDR3 size: 16 residues. V shed 6 bases and J 4 bases; nucleotides not matched to a gene: 12. The V gene's germline CDR1 is SGHRS and CDR2 YFSETQ. The DNA read from the CDR3 is TGCGCCAGCACCCTACAGGGGGCTGAATGGGCAGATACG. The encoded protein is CASTLQGAEWADT. From start to end, the CDR3 is CASTLQGAEWADTQYF.

With respect to this clone: Read sequence stops 3 residues before the CDR3 end, and the germline J gene provides the missing end. The chain carries TRBV2 and TRBJ1-1; D gene ambiguous. The CDR3 runs to 13 residues. The germline V gene encodes CDR1 SNHLY and CDR2 FYNNEI. V was pared by 10 bases and J by 3 bases, with 15 bases between. The CDR3 sequence: CATSEGPDTEAFF. CDR3 DNA, as far as it was read: TGTGCCACCTCAGAAGGGCCTGACACTGAA. The full variable domain, its missing parts supplied by reference TRBV2 and TRBJ1-1, is EPEVTQTPSHQVTQMGQEVILRCVPISNHLYFYWYRQILGQKVEFLVSFYNNEISEKSEIFDDQFSVERPDGSNFTLKIRSTKLEDSAMYFCATSEGPDTEAFFGQGTRLTVV.